This T cell receptor (beta chain) was sequenced in a study of PD-L1 blockade in urothelial cancer. Clones were read by immunoSEQ multiplex PCR, and TCRdb kept only the in-frame ones, dropping some. The sample carries about 82,000 clones, about 85% recorded once. This CDR3 has 20 residues. V was clipped by 2 bases and J by 4 bases, with 28 bases between them. Germline values: CDR1 SGDLS, CDR2 YYNGEE. This TCR was recovered from a woman in her 70s with urothelial cancer. The sequencing here drew on PBMCs, taken around atezolizumab (anti-PD-L1) treatment. The chain is built from TRBV9 and TRBJ2-1, with a tentative D call TRBD2 (7 bases). The CDR3 coding sequence is TGTGCCAGCAGCGTCGGAGACCGGGGGGCGGAGGAAGGGTTTTACAATGAGCAGTTCTTC. Translated, it gives CASSVGDRGAEEGFYNEQFF.